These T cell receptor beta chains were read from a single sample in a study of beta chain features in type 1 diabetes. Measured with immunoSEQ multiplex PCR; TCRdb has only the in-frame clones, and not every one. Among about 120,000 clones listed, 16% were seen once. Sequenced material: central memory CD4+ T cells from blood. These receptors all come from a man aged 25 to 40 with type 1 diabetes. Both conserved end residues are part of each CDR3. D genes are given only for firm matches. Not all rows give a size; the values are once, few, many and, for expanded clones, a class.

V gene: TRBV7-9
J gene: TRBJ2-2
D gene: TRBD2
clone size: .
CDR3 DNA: TGTGCCAGCAGCCTAGGACTAGCGGCGCAGCGGGAGCTGTTTTTT
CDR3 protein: CASSLGLAAQRELFF

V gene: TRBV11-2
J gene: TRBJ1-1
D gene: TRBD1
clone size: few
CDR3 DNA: TGTGCCAGCAGCTTCGACAGGGGATCGACTGAAGCTTTCTTT
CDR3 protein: CASSFDRGSTEAFF

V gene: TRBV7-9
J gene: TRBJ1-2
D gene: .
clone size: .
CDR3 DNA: TGTGCCAGCAGCTTAGACGGCGGCTACGGCTATGGCTACACCTTC
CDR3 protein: CASSLDGGYGYGYTF

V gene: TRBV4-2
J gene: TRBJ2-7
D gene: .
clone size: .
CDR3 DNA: TGTGCCAGCAGCCAAGATCTAGAGTACGAGCAGTACTTC
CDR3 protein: CASSQDLEYEQYF

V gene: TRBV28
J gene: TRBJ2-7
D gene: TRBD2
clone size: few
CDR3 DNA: TGTGCCAGCAGCGCGAGTACTAGCGAGTCCTACGAGCAGTACTTC
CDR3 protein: CASSASTSESYEQYF

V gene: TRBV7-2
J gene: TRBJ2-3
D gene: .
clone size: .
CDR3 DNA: TGTGCCAGCAGCCGAGGGGCTACAGATACGCAGTATTTT
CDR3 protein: CASSRGATDTQYF

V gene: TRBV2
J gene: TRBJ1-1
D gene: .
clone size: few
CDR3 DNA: TGTGCCAGCAGTGACGGTATAGGGATGACTGAAGCTTTCTTT
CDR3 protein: CASSDGIGMTEAFF

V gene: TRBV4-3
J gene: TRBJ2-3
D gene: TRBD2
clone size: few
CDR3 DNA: TGCGCCAGCAGCCAAGGAGGAGCGGGGGGAGATACGCAGTATTTT
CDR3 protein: CASSQGGAGGDTQYF

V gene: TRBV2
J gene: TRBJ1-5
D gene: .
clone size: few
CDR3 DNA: TGTGCCAGCGTCCCGACGCGCGATCAGCCCCAGCATTTT
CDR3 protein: CASVPTRDQPQHF

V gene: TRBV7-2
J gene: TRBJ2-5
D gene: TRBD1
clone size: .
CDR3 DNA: TGTGCCAGCAGCTTGACAGGGGGCGCGGAGACCCAGTACTTC
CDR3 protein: CASSLTGGAETQYF

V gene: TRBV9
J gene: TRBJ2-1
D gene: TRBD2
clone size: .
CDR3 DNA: TGTGCCAGCAGCGTAGTAGCGGGCGAAGACAATGAGCAGTTCTTC
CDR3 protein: CASSVVAGEDNEQFF

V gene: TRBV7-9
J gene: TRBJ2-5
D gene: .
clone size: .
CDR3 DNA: TGTGCCAGCAGCTTAGGAACAGGGAGTGTGGAGACCCAGTACTTC
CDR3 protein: CASSLGTGSVETQYF

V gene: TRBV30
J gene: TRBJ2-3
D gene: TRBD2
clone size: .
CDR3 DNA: TGTGCCTGGAGTGTACTAGCGGGGGCTCGCACAGATACGCAGTATTTT
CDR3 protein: CAWSVLAGARTDTQYF

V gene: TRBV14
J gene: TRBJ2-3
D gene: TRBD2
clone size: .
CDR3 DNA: TGTGCCAGCAGCCAAGTAGGACTAGGAGGGCAGTATTTT
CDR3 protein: CASSQVGLGGQYF